Detailed here is one TCR beta chain. This entry belongs to a study of cytomegalovirus exposure and HLA in healthy donors. CDR1 is PRHDT and CDR2 is FYEKMQ in the germline V gene (reference sequence). With 5 bases removed from V and 8 bases from J, the gap between germline ends came to 12 bases. The CDR3 contains 13 residues. PCR employed 60 Vbeta and 13 Jbeta primers. Profiled with immunoSEQ multiplex PCR; TCRdb holds only in-frame clones, not every one. This listing includes under 200,000 clones. Sequencing was performed on PBMCs. The chain combines TRBV13 with TRBJ2-2; maybe TRBD2 (6 bases). The sequence was obtained from a man aged 25-40 years in good health and CMV-seronegative. In DNA, the CDR3 is TGTGCCAGCAGCAAGGCTAGCGTGGGGGAGCTGTTTTTT. This encodes CASSKASVGELFF.